This T cell receptor beta chain is drawn from a study of identical twins. Germline CDR1 is KGHSH and CDR2 is LQKENI. The V gene lost 2 bases and the J gene lost 0 bases, with 8 bases spanning the gap. This CDR3 has 15 amino acids. Unique molecular identifiers were present on the cDNA, and a universal primer site came from template switching. Each CDR3 protein gets one entry after TCRdb re-called the 5' RACE reads with MiXCR. The top ten clones hold 1.6% of a sample with hundreds of thousands of distinct CDR3 sequences, 7.1% of them seen once. The sample was also reused in another study, on yellow fever vaccine responses in identical twins.

The sample was PBMCs. This sequence was found in a woman aged 18-35 years in good health. The rearrangement links TRBV18 to TRBJ1-3; a possible D gene is TRBD1 (6 bases). The CDR3 region is CASSPVGGSGNTIYF. CDR3 DNA: TGTGCCAGCTCACCAGTAGGGGGCTCTGGAAACACCATATATTTT.